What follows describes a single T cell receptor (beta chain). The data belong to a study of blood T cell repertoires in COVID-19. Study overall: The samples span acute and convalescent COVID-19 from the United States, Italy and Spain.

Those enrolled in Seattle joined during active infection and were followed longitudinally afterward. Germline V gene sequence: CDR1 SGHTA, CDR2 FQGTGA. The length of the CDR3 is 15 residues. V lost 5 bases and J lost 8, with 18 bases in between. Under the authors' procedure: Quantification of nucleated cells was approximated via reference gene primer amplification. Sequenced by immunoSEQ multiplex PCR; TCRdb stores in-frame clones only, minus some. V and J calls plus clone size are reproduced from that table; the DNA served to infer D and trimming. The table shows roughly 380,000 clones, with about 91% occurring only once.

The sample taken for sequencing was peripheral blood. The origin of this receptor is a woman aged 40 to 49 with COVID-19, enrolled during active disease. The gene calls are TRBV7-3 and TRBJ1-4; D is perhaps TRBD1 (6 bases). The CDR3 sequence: CASSPQGLSVEKLFF. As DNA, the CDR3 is TGTGCCAGCAGCCCGCAGGGGCTCTCAGTAGAAAAACTGTTTTTT.